The 21 T cell receptor beta chains below were found in one sample sequenced in a study of vaccination and CD4 T cells after COVID-19. Their antigen targets remain unknown. The Oncomine TCR Beta short-read assay generated sequence data from the DNA of cultured CD4+ T cells. TCRdb passed the PCR reads through MiXCR, listing each CDR3 protein once. The table has about 1,300 distinct CDR3 sequences, less than 15% seen once. As to treatment: roughly nine-day PBMC culture with coronavirus spike peptide pools or control peptides (ViraFEST assay). During the years 2011-2018, before the COVID-19 pandemic, the unexposed donor's CD4+ T cells were collected. The sample was CD4+ T cells from blood, cultured in vitro. The source of these receptors is a human donor in good health.

The sample holds a few counts of this clonotype. This chain links TRBV3-1 with TRBJ1-2, with D unresolved. From germline, CDR1 is LGHDT and CDR2 YNNKEL (reference sequence). Trimming stripped 4 bases from V and 0 bases from J, with 12 bases between. The CDR3 length is 15 residues. The CDR3 DNA is TGTGCCAGCAGCCCCCCCCCGGGGTCTAACTATGGCTACACCTTC. Its translation is CASSPPPGSNYGYTF.

The rearrangement uses TRBV30 and TRBJ2-6; either TRBD1 or TRBD2 may fit D (5 bases each). Trimming shortened V by 4 bases and J by 1 base, and 17 bases separated the two germline ends. Looked up from germline, CDR1 is GTSNPN and CDR2 is SVGIG (reference sequence). The CDR3 loop spans 17 amino acids. CDR3 in amino acids: CAWNPGRLLSGANVLTF. CDR3 nucleotides: TGTGCCTGGAACCCGGGACGACTTCTTTCTGGGGCCAACGTCCTGACTTTC.

By share, this clonotype ranks as large (0.1 to 1%). The chain combines TRBV6-1 with TRBJ1-5; D remains unclear. CDR3 length: 17 residues. Germline V gives CDR1 MNHNS, CDR2 SASEGT. Trimming removed 6 bases from V and 3 bases from J, with 21 bases in between. DNA for the CDR3: TGTGCCAGCAGCCACAGATCCAGATCGTATTACAATCAGCCCCAGCATTTT. Translated, it gives CASSHRSRSYYNQPQHF.

The chain is built from TRBV5-1 and TRBJ2-3; D unclear. CDR1 is SGHRS, CDR2 YFSETQ, per germline. The length of the CDR3 is 14 residues. The V end was cut by 0 bases, the J end by 0 bases, with 5 bases between. CDR3 sequence reads: CASSLDRSTDTQYF. DNA of the CDR3: TGCGCCAGCAGCTTGGATCGGAGCACAGATACGCAGTATTTT. The complete variable domain, with remaining parts taken from reference TRBV5-1 and TRBJ2-3, reads KAGVTQTPRYLIKTRGQQVTLSCSPISGHRSVSWYQQTPGQGLQFLFEYFSETQRNKGNFPGRFSGRQFSNSRSEMNVSTLELGDSALYLCASSLDRSTDTQYFGPGTRLTVL.

This clonotype rates as medium-sized. The V and J genes are TRBV12-3 or TRBV12-4 and TRBJ1-5; possibly TRBD1 for D (6 bases). Trimming removed 3 bases from V and 7 bases from J, with 13 bases in between. The CDR3 loop spans 14 amino acids. The CDR3 DNA is TGTGCCAGCAGTTTTTGGGGGGCGGGACAGCCCCAGCATTTT. Translation: CASSFWGAGQPQHF.

This clonotype was seen a few times. The CDR3 is CASSGPLKGGITGELFF. CDR3 nucleotide sequence: TGTGCCAGCAGCGGGCCCCTCAAGGGGGGGATCACCGGGGAGCTGTTTTTT. The rearrangement joins TRBV11-2 to TRBJ2-2; TRBD2 might be the D (7 bases). CDR3 length equals 17 residues. Germline loops: CDR1 SGHAT, CDR2 FQNNGV. The V and J ends lost 5 bases and 4 bases respectively, with 20 bases between them.

By share, this clonotype ranks as medium-sized. The genes are TRBV6-1 and TRBJ2-1, with 11 bases matching TRBD2. The germline gives CDR1 MNHNS, CDR2 SASEGT. The CDR3 has 14 residues. V shed 6 bases, J shed 7 bases, and the junction held 5 bases outside the gene matches. Here the CDR3 reads CASSFTSGRNEQFF. CDR3 nucleotide sequence: TGTGCCAGCAGCTTTACTAGCGGGAGAAATGAGCAGTTCTTC.

The V and J genes are TRBV5-5 and TRBJ1-2, with TRBD1 matching over 10 bases. CDR3 length: 14 residues. CDR1 is SGHKS, CDR2 YYEKEE, per germline (reference sequence). The J segment lost 3 bases and the V segment lost 4 bases, leaving 3 bases of the junction unmatched. This CDR3 reads CASSPGTGDYGYTF. The CDR3 bases are TGTGCCAGCAGCCCCGGGACAGGGGACTATGGCTACACCTTC.

Details on this clonotype: A much bigger clone sits one base away, suggesting this may be a read error. The chain couples TRBV27 to TRBJ2-3; 7 nucleotides match TRBD2. Per the germline V gene, CDR1 is MNHEY and CDR2 is SMNVEV (reference sequence). The CDR3 spans 14 residues. V trimming: 3 bases; J trimming: 7 bases; junction bases outside the gene matches: 7. The chain's CDR3 is CASSFPLALNTQYF. The CDR3 region has the DNA TGTGCCAGCAGTTTTCCACTAGCGCTAAATACGCAGTATTTT.

The chain uses TRBV12-3 or TRBV12-4 and TRBJ1-1, with D unresolved. The length of the CDR3 is 13 residues. Trimming stripped 2 bases from V and 1 base from J, with 5 bases between. CDR3 DNA sequence: TGTGCCAGCAGTTTACCCCCGAACACTGAAGCTTTCTTT. Protein sequence: CASSLPPNTEAFF.

This clonotype was counted between two and nine times. CDR3: CASSLGHLNIQYF. In DNA form, the CDR3 reads TGTGCCAGCAGCTTAGGACATCTAAACATTCAGTACTTC. The chain joins TRBV5-6 to TRBJ2-4; perhaps TRBD1 as D (5 bases). Per germline, CDR1 SGHDT and CDR2 YYEEEE. The V gene lost 2 bases and the J gene lost 6 bases, with 9 bases spanning the gap. The CDR3 sequence is 13 residues long.

Within the sample, this clonotype is medium-sized. This chain joins TRBV2 and TRBJ2-5, with D possibly TRBD2 on 5 matching bases. V was shortened by 4 bases and J by 8 bases, with 14 bases between the two germline ends. This CDR3 has 13 amino acids. Germline CDR1 is SNHLY and CDR2 is FYNNEI. CDR3: CASSVLARETQYF. As DNA, the CDR3 is TGTGCCAGCAGTGTTTTGGCCCGGGAAACCCAGTACTTC.

The chain recombines TRBV7-8 with TRBJ2-5, with D perhaps matching TRBD1 (6 bases). Trimming left V 5 bases short and J 5 bases short, with 21 bases between. Germline V lookup: CDR1 SGHVS, CDR2 FQNEAQ. This CDR3 spans 16 amino acids. The CDR3 protein is CASSPLPGALGETQYF. In DNA form, the CDR3 reads TGTGCCAGCAGCCCCTTGCCAGGGGCTCTGGGGGAGACCCAGTACTTC. Looking up the rest from reference TRBV7-8 and TRBJ2-5 gives the full variable domain: GAGVSQSPRYKVAKRGQDVALRCDPISGHVSLFWYQQALGQGPEFLTYFQNEAQLDKSGLPSDRFFAERPEGSVSTLKIQRTQQEDSAVYLCASSPLPGALGETQYFGPGTRLLVL.

This clonotype appeared a few times. V usage is TRBV29-1 and J usage is TRBJ2-3; TRBD2 aligns across 10 bases. After removal of 6 bases from V and 4 bases from J, the junction contained 16 bases not matched to a gene. The CDR3 spans 17 residues. The germline V gene has CDR1 SQVTM and CDR2 ANQGSEA. The CDR3 protein is CSVEPSGSGYIPDTQYF. The DNA of the CDR3 is TGCAGCGTGGAACCTAGCGGGAGTGGGTATATCCCAGATACGCAGTATTTT.

This clonotype has just a few counts. This chain connects TRBV28 to TRBJ2-3; D may be TRBD1 or TRBD2 (5 bases each). Germline lookup yields CDR1 MDHEN and CDR2 SYDVKM. The CDR3 contains 18 residues. V gave up 2 bases and J gave up 3 bases, with 21 bases separating them. The CDR3 here is CASSLPRGPGPSTDTQYF. The CDR3 DNA sequence: TGTGCCAGCAGTTTACCCAGAGGCCCGGGACCCTCGACAGATACGCAGTATTTT.

This clonotype was observed a handful of times. The chain links TRBV11-2 to TRBJ2-5; tentatively, D is TRBD2 (7 bases). The CDR3 consists of 17 residues. The germline V and J ends were trimmed by 1 base and 1 base, with 16 bases remaining between them. Germline V gene lookup returns CDR1 SGHAT and CDR2 FQNNGV. Here the CDR3 DNA reads TGTGCCAGCAGCTTAGGAGGGGGGGGGGCCAGCCAAGAGACCCAGTACTTC. Translation gives CASSLGGGGASQETQYF.

In this sample, this clonotype is medium-sized. This rearrangement joins TRBV10-3 to TRBJ2-7; D call uncertain. V lost 0 bases to trimming and J lost 5 bases, with 14 bases between them. CDR3 length: 15 residues. Germline V CDR1 and CDR2: ENHRY, SYGVKD. CDR3 residues: CAISESRGPSHEQYF. The CDR3 region has the DNA TGTGCCATCAGTGAGTCGAGAGGACCCAGCCACGAGCAGTACTTC.

This clonotype is deemed large. The chain links TRBV7-2 to TRBJ2-5; perhaps TRBD2 as D (7 bases). Germline V lookup: CDR1 SGHTA, CDR2 FQGNSA. Trimming took 5 bases from V and 6 from J, leaving 16 bases between them. The CDR3 loop spans 14 amino acids. In nucleotides, the CDR3 is TGTGCCAGCAGCCGCCGGACAGCGGGGAAGACCCAGTACTTC. Its translation: CASSRRTAGKTQYF.

The chain has TRBV5-1 and TRBJ1-4; 9 bases are a match to TRBD1. Trimming took 3 bases from V and 11 from J; bases not matched to a gene: 11. This CDR3 region has 15 residues. The germline CDR1 and CDR2 sequences are SGHRS and YFSETQ. CDR3 loop: CASSSAGTGRGKLFF. CDR3 in DNA: TGCGCCAGCAGCTCGGCCGGGACAGGGAGGGGGAAACTGTTTTTT. The full variable domain, completed using reference TRBV5-1 and TRBJ1-4, is KAGVTQTPRYLIKTRGQQVTLSCSPISGHRSVSWYQQTPGQGLQFLFEYFSETQRNKGNFPGRFSGRQFSNSRSEMNVSTLELGDSALYLCASSSAGTGRGKLFFGSGTQLSVL.

By share, this clonotype counts as medium-sized. The V and J genes are TRBV28 and TRBJ2-7; D uncertain. Germline V CDR1 and CDR2: MDHEN, SYDVKM. This CDR3 comprises 12 residues. The V and J ends lost 7 bases and 4 bases respectively, with 11 bases between them. The CDR3 nucleotides are TGTGCCAGCAAGGATAGCCGATACGAGCAGTACTTC. Its translation is CASKDSRYEQYF.

Judged by abundance, this clonotype is medium-sized (0.01 to 0.1%). The rearrangement uses TRBV24-1 and TRBJ2-5, with D unresolved. The germline V gene has CDR1 KGHDR and CDR2 SFDVKD. Trimming removed 1 base at V and 2 bases at J, with 16 bases between. The CDR3 is 17 amino acids. The CDR3: CATSDFRGGRRQETQYF. The CDR3 DNA follows: TGTGCCACCAGTGATTTCCGAGGTGGCCGCCGACAAGAGACCCAGTACTTC.